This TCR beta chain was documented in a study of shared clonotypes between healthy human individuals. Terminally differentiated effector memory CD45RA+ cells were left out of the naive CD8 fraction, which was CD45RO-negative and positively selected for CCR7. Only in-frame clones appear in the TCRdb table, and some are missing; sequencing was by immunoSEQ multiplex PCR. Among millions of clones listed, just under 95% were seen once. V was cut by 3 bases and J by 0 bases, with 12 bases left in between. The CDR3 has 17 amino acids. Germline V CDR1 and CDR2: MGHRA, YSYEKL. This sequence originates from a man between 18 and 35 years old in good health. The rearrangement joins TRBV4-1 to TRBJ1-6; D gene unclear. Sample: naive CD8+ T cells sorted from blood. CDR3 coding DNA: TGCGCCAGCAGCCAGTCCTCATGGAGCTCCTATAATTCACCCCTCCACTTT. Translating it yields CASSQSSWSSYNSPLHF.